These 11 T cell receptor beta chains were sequenced from one sample in a study of human T cells and chemical hapten exposure. Time point specified: healthy volunteer bleed at 2 weeks. Unfractionated whole blood yielded total RNA. Each CDR3 protein is one row after TCRdb ran MiXCR on the RACE reads. Here the sample spans 80,000 to 100,000 distinct CDR3 sequences, roughly 8.5% being singletons. The source material was whole blood. The receptors originated from a female donor in good health. Some clones in this sample may be carry-over from other donors' samples.

The chain carries TRBV10-2 and TRBJ2-5, with 10 bases lining up with TRBD2. The length of the CDR3 is 16 residues. Germline CDR1 WSHSY, CDR2 SAAADI. V trimming: 3 bases; J trimming: 4 bases; junction bases outside the gene matches: 8. The CDR3 spells CASSELAGLLGETQYF. The CDR3 region has the DNA TGCGCCAGCAGTGAACTAGCGGGACTCCTCGGAGAGACCCAGTACTTC.

In its sample, this clonotype was seen a few times. This chain joins TRBV2 and TRBJ2-3; 8 nucleotides match TRBD2. V shed 8 bases, J shed 7 bases, and the junction held 17 bases outside the gene matches. The V gene's germline CDR1 is SNHLY and CDR2 FYNNEI. CDR3 length: 16 amino acids. DNA of the CDR3: TGTGCCAGCTATTCCAGCATAGCGGGGTCATGGAATACGCAGTATTTT. Translating gives CASYSSIAGSWNTQYF.

This clonotype was counted between two and nine times. The chain joins TRBV29-1 to TRBJ1-4, with D perhaps TRBD1 (5 bases). Between the trimmed V and J ends, which lost 3 bases and 12 bases, there was a span of 14 bases. Germline V gene sequence: CDR1 SQVTM, CDR2 ANQGSEA. CDR3 length equals 12 residues. The CDR3 DNA reads as TGCAGCGTTGACTTCGGGACCTTTGAACTGTTTTTT. It translates to CSVDFGTFELFF.

In this sample, this clonotype turned up many times. This chain joins TRBV27 and TRBJ1-1; tentatively, D is TRBD1 (5 bases). Germline V lookup: CDR1 MNHEY, CDR2 SMNVEV (reference sequence). The V gene lost 5 bases and the J gene lost 4 bases, with 11 bases spanning the gap. CDR3 length: 13 amino acids. The CDR3 region is CASSGGGGTEAFF. CDR3 nucleotide sequence: TGTGCCAGCAGTGGGGGGGGTGGCACTGAAGCTTTCTTT.

This clonotype was seen ten or more times. J is TRBJ1-4 and V is TRBV12-3 or TRBV12-4, with 7 bases matching TRBD1. This CDR3 has 15 residues. With V trimmed by 5 bases and J by 3 bases, 6 bases remained unmatched. This chain's CDR3 is CASSARQGPNEKLFF. The CDR3 coding sequence is TGTGCCAGCAGTGCACGACAGGGCCCTAATGAAAAACTGTTTTTT.

V usage is TRBV29-1 and J usage is TRBJ2-1, with 7 bases aligning to TRBD2. From germline, CDR1 is SQVTM and CDR2 ANQGSEA. This CDR3 comprises 11 residues. The ends lost 4 bases at V and 13 bases at J; junction bases unmatched: 7. In nucleotides, the CDR3 is TGCAGCGTTGTACGGGAGGTCGGTCAGTTCTTC. It encodes CSVVREVGQFF.

This clonotype was picked up many times. This rearrangement joins TRBV29-1 to TRBJ2-1, with D unresolved. The length of the CDR3 is 11 residues. Germline loops: CDR1 SQVTM, CDR2 ANQGSEA. Between the trimmed V and J ends, which lost 8 bases and 8 bases, there was a span of 13 bases. The CDR3, as DNA: TGCAGCAGTAGTCGGACGGATGAGCAGTTCTTC. Protein: CSSSRTDEQFF.

This clonotype was observed at least ten times. This chain joins TRBV7-9 and TRBJ2-6; D not certain. The CDR3 contains 19 residues. V lost 5 bases and J lost 0, with 20 bases in between. Looked up from germline, CDR1 is SEHNR and CDR2 is FQNEAQ (reference sequence). The CDR3 DNA reads as TGTGCCAGCAGCCAAAGTTGGGCAGTCGAGGACTCTGGGGCCAACGTCCTGACTTTC. It codes for CASSQSWAVEDSGANVLTF.

The chain employs TRBV15 and TRBJ1-2; a possible D gene is TRBD1 (6 bases). Germline-derived CDR1 and CDR2 are LNHNV and YYDKDF (reference sequence). The germline V and J ends were trimmed by 1 base and 4 bases, with 13 bases remaining between them. The CDR3 consists of 15 residues. CDR3 coding DNA: TGTGCCACCAGCAGAGGAACAGCCAGGGGCTATGGCTACACCTTC. Protein product: CATSRGTARGYGYTF.

V and J are TRBV14 and TRBJ2-3; 9 bases align to TRBD2. V shed 4 bases, J shed 2 bases, and the junction held 4 bases outside the gene matches. The CDR3 covers 15 residues. Germline values: CDR1 SGHDN, CDR2 FVKESK. The CDR3 DNA reads TGTGCCAGCAGCCGAGTAGCGGGAGCCACAGATACGCAGTATTTT. This gives the protein CASSRVAGATDTQYF.

The table lists this clonotype with many counts. Written as DNA, the CDR3 is TGCAGTGCAATTGTCCGGGACAGGGGGGACTACAATGAGCAGTTCTTC. This sequence encodes CSAIVRDRGDYNEQFF. This chain connects TRBV20-1 to TRBJ2-1; 11 nucleotides agree with TRBD1. The CDR3 totals 16 residues. CDR1 is DFQATT and CDR2 is SNEGSKA in the germline V gene (reference sequence). V gave up 6 bases and J gave up 3 bases; unmatched junction bases: 10.